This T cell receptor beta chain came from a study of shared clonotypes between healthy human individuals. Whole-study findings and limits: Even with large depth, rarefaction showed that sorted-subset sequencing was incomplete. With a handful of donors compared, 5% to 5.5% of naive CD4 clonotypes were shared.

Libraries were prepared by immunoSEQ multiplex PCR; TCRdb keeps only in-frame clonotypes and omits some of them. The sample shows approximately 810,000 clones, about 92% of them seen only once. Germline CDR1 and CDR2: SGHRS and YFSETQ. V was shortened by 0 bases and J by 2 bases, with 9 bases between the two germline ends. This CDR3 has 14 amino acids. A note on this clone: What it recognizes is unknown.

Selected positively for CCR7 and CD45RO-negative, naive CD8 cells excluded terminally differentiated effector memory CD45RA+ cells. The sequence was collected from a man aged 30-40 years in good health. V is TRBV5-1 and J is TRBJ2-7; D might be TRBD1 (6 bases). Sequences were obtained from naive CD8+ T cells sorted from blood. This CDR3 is CASSLGGQAYEQYF. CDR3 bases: TGCGCCAGCAGCTTGGGGGGACAAGCCTACGAGCAGTACTTC.